This entry features one T cell receptor beta chain sequence. As yet, its antigen is unknown. The naive CD8 population came from CD45RO-negative cells selected for CCR7, without terminally differentiated effector memory CD45RA+ cells. The record originates from a study of shared clonotypes between healthy human individuals. General observations from the study: Clonotypes which were not shared had lower generation probabilities than clonotypes that all four donors shared.

Per the authors' pipeline: ImmunoSEQ yielded junction-only sequences lacking quality scores, so filtering differed. Produced via immunoSEQ multiplex PCR; TCRdb's table is partial and in-frame only. D and trimming were read from the DNA, whereas the V and J calls and clone size are those reported in that table. Of about 2.1 million clones in the sample, 85% to 95% were seen once. Germline V gene data show CDR1 as SGHTA and CDR2 as FQGTGA. The CDR3 is made up of 15 amino acids. V dropped 2 bases and J dropped 4; count of bases not matched to a gene: 4. Sequencing input: naive CD8+ T cells from PBMCs. This clonotype was sampled from a man younger than 35 in good health. Some clones in this sample may be carry-over from other donors' samples. The chain uses TRBV7-3 and TRBJ2-1; 8 bases are a match to TRBD2. The CDR3 region has the DNA TGTGCCAGCAGCTTACTAACGGGAGGGTACAATGAGCAGTTCTTC. It yields the protein CASSLLTGGYNEQFF.